These 16 T cell receptor beta chains share one sample of origin, sequenced in a study of T cell responses to AZD1222 COVID-19 vaccine. Some clones are missing from TCRdb's copy, which holds only in-frame ones; the method was immunoSEQ multiplex PCR. The sample contains fewer than 55,000 clones, around 85% of which appear only once. Sequences were derived from peripheral blood, sampled on day 0 of MenACWY control vaccination. These receptor sequences come from an adult in good health.

This chain uses TRBV7-9 with TRBJ1-3, with no clear D. The V end lost 1 base, the J end lost 0 bases, and 10 bases lay between the germline ends. The germline gives CDR1 SEHNR, CDR2 FQNEAQ (reference sequence). The CDR3 runs 16 residues. In DNA form, the CDR3 reads TGTGCCAGCAGCTTAGAGGTTGTGGTCTCTGGAAACACCATATATTTT. Translating it yields CASSLEVVVSGNTIYF.

The chain joins TRBV15 to TRBJ2-7, with D possibly TRBD1 on 6 matching bases. Germline loops: CDR1 LNHNV, CDR2 YYDKDF (reference sequence). V lost 2 bases to trimming and J lost 2 bases, with 13 bases between them. This CDR3 has 15 residues. As DNA, the CDR3 is TGTGCCACCAGCAGATCCCGGACAGTTCCCTACGAGCAGTACTTC. It specifies CATSRSRTVPYEQYF.

The gene calls are TRBV24-1 and TRBJ2-3; TRBD2 agrees at 14 bases. J was trimmed by 2 bases and V by 5 bases; bases with no gene match: 5. The CDR3 is 17 residues long. Germline V gives CDR1 KGHDR, CDR2 SFDVKD. CDR3 sequence reads: CATSGGTSGGSTDTQYF. CDR3 nucleotides: TGTGCCACCAGTGGTGGGACTAGCGGGGGTTCCACAGATACGCAGTATTTT.

The chain has TRBV6-5 and TRBJ2-2, with 8 nucleotides matching TRBD2. CDR3 length: 15 amino acids. Germline values: CDR1 MNHEY, CDR2 SVGAGI. V was pared by 6 bases and J by 5 bases, with 8 bases of the junction left unmatched. The CDR3 DNA reads as TGTGCCAGCAGGACCAGCGGGAGAGAGACCGGGGAGCTGTTTTTT. Translation: CASRTSGRETGELFF.

The J gene is TRBJ2-2, the V gene TRBV9; a weak D match, TRBD2 (6 bases). Germline V lookup: CDR1 SGDLS, CDR2 YYNGEE. The ends were cut back, 6 bases at V and 5 bases at J, with 14 bases in the middle. The CDR3 extends over 14 amino acids. This CDR3 is CASNPGTLTGELFF. In DNA form, the CDR3 reads TGTGCCAGCAACCCCGGGACTCTTACCGGGGAGCTGTTTTTT.

The rearrangement joins TRBV28 to TRBJ2-7; weak D call: TRBD2 (5 bases). CDR1 is MDHEN, CDR2 SYDVKM, per germline. V lost 7 bases, J lost 0 bases, and 10 bases lay in between. CDR3 length: 13 residues. The CDR3 reads CASTGKSSYEQYF. CDR3 coding DNA: TGTGCCAGCACCGGGAAGAGCTCCTACGAGCAGTACTTC.

The J gene is TRBJ2-2, the V gene TRBV6-2 or TRBV6-3; perhaps D is TRBD1 or TRBD2 (5 bases each). This CDR3 is 14 amino acids long. V gave up 6 bases and J gave up 5 bases, with 13 bases separating them. Looked up from germline, CDR1 is MNHEY and CDR2 is SVGEGT. The CDR3: CASRYQGRTGELFF. The CDR3 DNA sequence: TGTGCCAGCAGATACCAGGGACGGACCGGGGAGCTGTTTTTT.

This chain joins TRBV2 and TRBJ2-1; 9 bases are shared with TRBD2. The CDR3 spans 16 residues. CDR1 and CDR2 from the germline V gene are SNHLY and FYNNEI. J was trimmed by 7 bases and V by 3 bases; bases with no gene match: 10. The DNA of the CDR3 is TGTGCCAGCAGTGAGGGGATTAGCGGGGGACAGAATGAGCAGTTCTTC. Protein sequence: CASSEGISGGQNEQFF.

Only one count was recorded for this clone. In DNA, the CDR3 is TGTGCCAGCAGTCGAAAAACCCCCCTTGGGACAGGGCCGTATAGCAATCAGCCCCAGCATTTT. Amino acids: CASSRKTPLGTGPYSNQPQHF. The rearrangement links TRBV27 to TRBJ1-5; 9 nucleotides agree with TRBD1. The CDR3 length is 21 residues. V was clipped by 5 bases and J by 0 bases; unmatched bases: 20. Germline-derived CDR1 and CDR2 are MNHEY and SMNVEV (reference sequence).

The V and J genes are TRBV5-5 and TRBJ2-3, with D maybe TRBD2 (6 bases). V shed 5 bases and J shed 0 bases, with 19 bases lying between them. The CDR3 runs to 17 residues. Germline V gene lookup returns CDR1 SGHKS and CDR2 YYEKEE (reference sequence). In nucleotides, the CDR3 is TGTGCCAGCAGACGAGTACCCAGGGACTCTAGCACAGATACGCAGTATTTT. Encoded protein: CASRRVPRDSSTDTQYF.

This chain links TRBV10-3 with TRBJ1-1; 7 bases match TRBD1. V lost 1 base, J lost 1 base, and 3 bases stayed unmatched. The CDR3 runs to 15 residues. CDR1 and CDR2 (germline): ENHRY, SYGVKD. The CDR3 region has the DNA TGTGCCATCAGTGAGTGGACAGGTGGGAACACTGAAGCTTTCTTT. This gives the protein CAISEWTGGNTEAFF.

The CDR3 DNA is TGTGCCAGCAGCCCCCGGGACACTCTCGCCGAGCAGTACTTC. This codes for CASSPRDTLAEQYF. This chain joins TRBV14 and TRBJ2-7; D possibly corresponds to TRBD1 (6 bases). V was clipped by 4 bases and J by 6 bases, with 16 bases between them. CDR1 is SGHDN and CDR2 is FVKESK in the germline V gene. The CDR3 loop spans 14 amino acids. Together with reference TRBV14 and TRBJ2-7, the CDR3 gives the full variable domain: EAGVTQFPSHSVIEKGQTVTLRCDPISGHDNLYWYRRVMGKEIKFLLHFVKESKQDESGMPNNRFLAERTGGTYSTLKVQPAELEDSGVYFCASSPRDTLAEQYFGPGTRLTVT.

The genes are TRBV6-5 and TRBJ2-2, with TRBD1 as a possible D gene (5 bases). This CDR3 region has 14 residues. Germline values: CDR1 MNHEY, CDR2 SVGAGI. Deletions cut 6 bases from V and 0 bases from J, with 8 bases between. The CDR3 nucleotides are TGTGCCAGCAGATGGGGCCCGAACACCGGGGAGCTGTTTTTT. It is translated as CASRWGPNTGELFF.

This CDR3 is CASSDSSYNSPLHF. The CDR3 nucleotides read TGTGCCAGCAGTGATAGCTCCTATAATTCACCCCTCCACTTT. The chain carries TRBV25-1 and TRBJ1-6; D not certain. The germline CDR1 and CDR2 sequences are MGHDK and SYGVNS. Trimming removed 3 bases at V and 0 bases at J, with 3 bases between. CDR3 length equals 14 residues. The full variable domain, its missing parts supplied by reference TRBV25-1 and TRBJ1-6, is EADIYQTPRYLVIGTGKKITLECSQTMGHDKMYWYQQDPGMELHLIHYSYGVNSTEKGDLSSESTVSRIRTEHFPLTLESARPSHTSQYLCASSDSSYNSPLHFGNGTRLTVT.

V is TRBV27 and J is TRBJ2-1; 9 nucleotides agree with TRBD1. Germline V lookup: CDR1 MNHEY, CDR2 SMNVEV (reference sequence). V was pared by 4 bases and J by 6 bases, with 7 bases of the junction left unmatched. This CDR3 contains 15 residues. The CDR3 DNA sequence: TGTGCCAGCAGTTCCTGGGACAGGGTCCGCAATGAGCAGTTCTTC. Amino acids: CASSSWDRVRNEQFF.

This chain uses TRBV18 with TRBJ1-1; D not resolved. The CDR3 is made up of 13 amino acids. The germline V gene encodes CDR1 KGHSH and CDR2 LQKENI. The ends were cut back, 4 bases at V and 3 bases at J, with 9 bases in the middle. CDR3 in DNA: TGTGCCAGCTCACTAAATAGGGACACTGAAGCTTTCTTT. It encodes CASSLNRDTEAFF.